These 30 T cell receptor beta chains were sequenced from one sample in a study of T cells in Graves' hyperthyroidism and ophthalmopathy. Amplification targeted TCR beta CDR3 regions from RNA transcripts. In the first-round RT-PCR of the TCR CDR3, the HTBI primer set was used. TCRdb processed the multiplex PCR reads anew with MiXCR; each CDR3 protein has one entry. This sample has about 400,000 distinct CDR3 sequences; 15% to 18% occur once, and the top ten carry roughly an eighth. Material: blood. Receptors originate from a woman between 18 and 29 years old with Graves' hyperthyroidism.

This clonotype showed up just a few times. The chain joins TRBV3-1 to TRBJ2-3; 12 nucleotides agree with TRBD2. Germline trimming cut 0 bases from V and 2 bases from J; bases unmatched to any gene: 6. This CDR3 spans 18 amino acids. Germline V gene lookup returns CDR1 LGHDT and CDR2 YNNKEL (reference sequence). The CDR3 bases are TGTGCCAGCAGCCAAGATCGAGGACTAGCGGGGACCACAGATACGCAGTATTTT. Translating it yields CASSQDRGLAGTTDTQYF.

This clonotype came up many times. Written as DNA, the CDR3 is TGTGCCAGCAGCTCAACCAGCAGGCGGCGTTACGAGCAGTACTTC. Amino acid sequence: CASSSTSRRRYEQYF. V and J are TRBV11-2 and TRBJ2-7; no reliable D call. CDR1 SGHAT and CDR2 FQNNGV come from the germline V gene. V was trimmed by 4 bases and J by 4 bases, leaving 17 bases between them. This CDR3 has 15 residues.

At least ten counts were recorded for this clonotype. The V and J genes are TRBV7-3 and TRBJ1-1; no definite D call. In germline, CDR1 is SGHTA, CDR2 FQGTGA. The CDR3 length is 13 residues. The V and J ends lost 4 bases and 0 bases respectively, with 6 bases between them. The CDR3 spells CASSWSLNTEAFF. The CDR3 DNA reads TGTGCCAGCAGCTGGAGTCTGAACACTGAAGCTTTCTTT.

This clonotype was counted at least ten times. The CDR3 spells CASSPGRYTDTQYF. The CDR3, as DNA: TGTGCCAGCAGCCCCGGACGGTACACAGATACGCAGTATTTT. The J gene is TRBJ2-3, the V gene TRBV6-2 or TRBV6-3; no clear D gene. CDR3 length: 14 residues. V was shortened by 6 bases and J by 2 bases, with 12 bases between the two germline ends. Germline assignment: CDR1 MNHEY and CDR2 SVGEGT.

This clonotype was counted many times. The chain employs TRBV11-2 and TRBJ1-2; 7 bases align to TRBD1. From germline, CDR1 is SGHAT and CDR2 FQNNGV. V lost 4 bases, J lost 2 bases, and 4 bases stayed unmatched. This CDR3 comprises 14 residues. The CDR3 region has the DNA TGTGCCAGCAGCTCTGTGGGACAGAACTATGGCTACACCTTC. It yields the protein CASSSVGQNYGYTF.

The chain is built from TRBV3-1 and TRBJ2-3; D possibly corresponds to TRBD2 (6 bases). V lost 0 bases to trimming and J lost 5 bases, with 9 bases between them. The CDR3 extends over 14 amino acids. Germline loops: CDR1 LGHDT, CDR2 YNNKEL (reference sequence). The CDR3: CASSQDPAGDTQYF. The CDR3 DNA sequence: TGTGCCAGCAGCCAAGACCCAGCGGGAGATACGCAGTATTTT.

A remark on this clonotype: Being one base from a much bigger clone, this may be a read error. The chain links TRBV20-1 to TRBJ1-1, with 8 bases that match TRBD1. From germline, CDR1 is DFQATT and CDR2 SNEGSKA (reference sequence). The CDR3 extends over 13 amino acids. Germline trimming cut 1 base from V and 3 bases from J; bases unmatched to any gene: 1. For the CDR3, the DNA is TGCAGTGCTAGAGGGGACAGGTACACTGAAGCTTTCTTT. It specifies CSARGDRYTEAFF.

Many counts were recorded for this clonotype. The rearrangement links TRBV2 to TRBJ2-3; 7 bases map to TRBD2. The J segment lost 3 bases and the V segment lost 3 bases, leaving 6 bases of the junction unmatched. There are 15 residues in the CDR3. Looked up from germline, CDR1 is SNHLY and CDR2 is FYNNEI. The CDR3 bases are TGTGCCAGCAGTGAGCAGGCTAGCGGAACAGATACGCAGTATTTT. It yields the protein CASSEQASGTDTQYF.

This clonotype was seen repeatedly, ten times or more. The chain couples TRBV18 to TRBJ1-1, with no clear D. This CDR3 contains 15 residues. Per the germline V gene, CDR1 is KGHSH and CDR2 is LQKENI. Trimming cost V 1 base and J 0 bases, with 9 bases left between them. CDR3 in amino acids: CASSPLPEVNTEAFF. The CDR3 DNA sequence: TGTGCCAGCTCACCACTGCCTGAGGTGAACACTGAAGCTTTCTTT.

In this sample, this clonotype turned up many times. The CDR3 nucleotides read TGTGCCAGCAGTCCCCCCAGGACTAGCGGGATCTCCTACAATGAGCAGTTCTTC. Its translation: CASSPPRTSGISYNEQFF. The genes are TRBV28 and TRBJ2-1; TRBD2 matches at 12 bases. Germline V CDR1 and CDR2: MDHEN, SYDVKM. The CDR3 is 18 amino acids. Trimming at V came to 5 bases and at J to 0 bases, leaving 8 bases not matched to a gene.

This clonotype was counted ten times or more. The V gene is TRBV20-1, the J gene TRBJ2-7; the D gene could be TRBD1 or TRBD2 (5 bases each). The V end was cut by 5 bases, the J end by 1 base, with 21 bases between. Germline CDR1 is DFQATT and CDR2 is SNEGSKA (reference sequence). The CDR3 loop spans 16 amino acids. For the CDR3, the DNA is TGCAGTGCTTGGATTGTTACGGGACGGGGATCCTACGAGCAGTACTTC. Translation: CSAWIVTGRGSYEQYF.

This clonotype has a count of ten or more. This chain joins TRBV10-3 and TRBJ2-5; D is unclear. From germline, CDR1 is ENHRY and CDR2 SYGVKD. With 0 bases removed from V and 4 bases from J, the gap between germline ends came to 9 bases. The CDR3 is 14 amino acids. This CDR3 reads CAISESGSSETQYF. DNA of the CDR3: TGTGCCATCAGTGAGTCGGGAAGTTCAGAGACCCAGTACTTC.

This clonotype was detected ten times or more. The CDR3 reads CASSLTVYGYTF. The CDR3 DNA follows: TGTGCCAGCAGTTTGACAGTCTATGGCTACACCTTC. This chain joins TRBV12-3 or TRBV12-4 and TRBJ1-2, with a tentative D call TRBD1 (5 bases). Trimming left V 3 bases short and J 4 bases short, with 6 bases between. The CDR3 is 12 amino acids.

This clonotype has a count of ten or more. This chain uses TRBV11-2 with TRBJ1-1, with D maybe TRBD1 (6 bases). The CDR3 sequence is 16 residues long. V was trimmed by 2 bases and J by 4 bases, leaving 17 bases between them. CDR1 is SGHAT and CDR2 is FQNNGV in the germline V gene. DNA for the CDR3: TGTGCCAGCAGCTTACGCGACAGGCCTATCGGCACTGAAGCTTTCTTT. Translating it yields CASSLRDRPIGTEAFF.

As to this clonotype: The germline gene is not matched at one end of the junction; a read error may be the cause. The chain combines TRBV7-7 with TRBJ2-1; 8 bases match TRBD2. Germline CDR1 SSHAT, CDR2 FNYEAQ (reference sequence). The CDR3 has 13 amino acids. DNA for the CDR3: TGTGCTAGCAGCTTGGGAGCGGGAGATAGGCAGTTCTTC. Its protein is CASSLGAGDRQFF.

This clonotype has ten or more counts. This chain uses TRBV9 with TRBJ2-7, with D tentatively TRBD2 (6 bases). Looked up from germline, CDR1 is SGDLS and CDR2 is YYNGEE. The V gene lost 3 bases and the J gene lost 7 bases, with 11 bases spanning the gap. This CDR3 is 12 amino acids long. CDR3 DNA: TGTGCCAGCAGCGACCCAGGAGGGGAGCAGTACTTC. Translated: CASSDPGGEQYF.

The CDR3, as DNA: TGTGCCAGCAGTGCACTCCCTAGCGGGGGTAAGACCCAGTACTTC. The encoded protein is CASSALPSGGKTQYF. The V gene is TRBV2, the J gene TRBJ2-5, with 10 bases lining up with TRBD2. V gave up 4 bases and J gave up 6 bases; unmatched junction bases: 8. Per the germline V gene, CDR1 is SNHLY and CDR2 is FYNNEI. The CDR3 extends over 15 amino acids.

The rearrangement uses TRBV6-1 and TRBJ2-2, with D possibly matching TRBD2 (5 bases). Germline V lookup: CDR1 MNHNS, CDR2 SASEGT. V lost 2 bases, J lost 6 bases, and 16 bases lay in between. The CDR3 loop spans 16 amino acids. The CDR3 loop is CASSERSAYRPGELFF. CDR3 nucleotides: TGTGCCAGCAGTGAACGTAGCGCGTACCGTCCCGGGGAGCTGTTTTTT.

This clonotype appeared many times. CDR3 bases: TGTGCCAGCAGCCTGGGACACTACACAGATACGCAGTATTTT. Translated: CASSLGHYTDTQYF. The chain is built from TRBV7-2 and TRBJ2-3, with D possibly TRBD1 on 6 matching bases. CDR3 length: 14 residues. In germline, CDR1 is SGHTA, CDR2 FQGNSA. Between the trimmed V and J ends, which lost 5 bases and 2 bases, there was a span of 11 bases.

This clonotype has just a few counts. This chain links TRBV12-3 or TRBV12-4 with TRBJ2-6; a possible D gene is TRBD1 (5 bases). The V gene lost 6 bases and the J gene lost 0 bases, with 9 bases spanning the gap. The CDR3 spans 15 residues. The CDR3 DNA reads TGTGCCAGCAGGCGCCAGGGCTCTGGGGCCAACGTCCTGACTTTC. This codes for CASRRQGSGANVLTF.

In its sample, this clonotype was seen many times. V is TRBV18 and J is TRBJ1-1, with D unresolved. Trimming took 0 bases from V and 10 from J, leaving 12 bases between them. CDR1 and CDR2 (germline): KGHSH, LQKENI. The CDR3 covers 13 residues. CDR3 bases: TGTGCCAGCTCACCACCTGGGAGGGTGGCAGCTTTCTTT. This translates into CASSPPGRVAAFF.

At least ten counts were recorded for this clonotype. This chain joins TRBV27 and TRBJ2-3; tentative D call: TRBD2 (6 bases). Germline CDR1 is MNHEY and CDR2 is SMNVEV (reference sequence). Trimming shortened V by 4 bases and J by 1 base, and 9 bases separated the two germline ends. The CDR3 loop spans 14 amino acids. This CDR3 is CASSSRGRTDTQYF. As DNA, the CDR3 is TGTGCCAGCAGTTCGCGGGGTCGCACAGATACGCAGTATTTT.

This chain connects TRBV28 to TRBJ2-1; TRBD1 matches 8 bases. V lost 6 bases, J lost 1 base, and 2 bases stayed unmatched. The CDR3 loop spans 14 amino acids. Germline V gene lookup returns CDR1 MDHEN and CDR2 SYDVKM. The CDR3: CASSHRGSYNEQFF. CDR3 bases: TGTGCCAGCAGCCACAGGGGGTCCTACAATGAGCAGTTCTTC.

This clonotype came up a few times. The gene calls are TRBV4-1 and TRBJ2-4; D uncertain. Germline CDR1 MGHRA, CDR2 YSYEKL. Trimming cost V 2 bases and J 6 bases, with 11 bases left between them. CDR3 size: 14 residues. CDR3 amino acids: CASSQKGSSNIQYF. CDR3 nucleotides: TGCGCCAGCAGCCAAAAGGGATCTTCAAACATTCAGTACTTC.

This clonotype has ten or more counts. The V and J genes are TRBV6-1 and TRBJ1-1; D is unclear. The V end was cut by 0 bases, the J end by 6 bases, with 2 bases between. Germline V lookup: CDR1 MNHNS, CDR2 SASEGT. The CDR3 extends over 11 amino acids. The CDR3 DNA is TGTGCCAGCAGTGAAGCCCCTGAAGCTTTCTTT. It yields the protein CASSEAPEAFF.

This clonotype has at least ten counts. This sequence joins TRBV2 and TRBJ1-2, with TRBD1 as a possible D gene (6 bases). The CDR3 contains 14 residues. Germline V lookup: CDR1 SNHLY, CDR2 FYNNEI. V lost 5 bases and J 2 bases, leaving 12 bases between the germline ends. In DNA form, the CDR3 reads TGTGCCAGCAGTCTCAAGACAGGAAACTATGGCTACACCTTC. It is translated as CASSLKTGNYGYTF.

This clonotype has ten or more counts. This chain joins TRBV29-1 and TRBJ2-7; no firm D call. The CDR3 is made up of 15 amino acids. The germline V gene has CDR1 SQVTM and CDR2 ANQGSEA. V was cut by 6 bases and J by 0 bases, with 18 bases left in between. The CDR3 loop is CSVLGRGASSYEQYF. CDR3 nucleotides: TGCAGCGTCCTCGGCAGAGGCGCGAGCTCCTACGAGCAGTACTTC.

The sample holds a few counts of this clonotype. CDR3 protein: CASSGGATTVLLTQYF. The CDR3 DNA sequence: TGTGCCAGCAGCGGTGGGGCGACTACAGTCCTGTTGACCCAGTACTTC. The chain combines TRBV11-2 with TRBJ2-5; either TRBD1 or TRBD2 may fit D (5 bases each). This CDR3 is 16 amino acids long. The ends were cut back, 5 bases at V and 7 bases at J, with 23 bases in the middle. Germline V gene sequence: CDR1 SGHAT, CDR2 FQNNGV.

The table lists this clonotype with many counts. The rearrangement links TRBV6-1 to TRBJ2-3, with D possibly TRBD2 on 7 matching bases. The CDR3 covers 15 residues. The germline CDR1 and CDR2 sequences are MNHNS and SASEGT. Trimming shortened V by 5 bases and J by 1 base, and 13 bases separated the two germline ends. The CDR3 bases are TGTGCCAGCAGTTACGCGGGGGCCCGCACAGATACGCAGTATTTT. As protein: CASSYAGARTDTQYF.

The genes are TRBV20-1 and TRBJ2-5, with D perhaps matching TRBD1 (5 bases). The CDR3 is 14 residues long. Trimming stripped 4 bases from V and 4 bases from J, with 16 bases between. The germline V gene has CDR1 DFQATT and CDR2 SNEGSKA (reference sequence). The CDR3 DNA sequence: TGCAGTGCTAAGTGGCAGGGTGGTAGAGAGACCCAGTACTTC. Its protein is CSAKWQGGRETQYF.